This T cell receptor (beta chain) was observed in a study of identical twins. Study conclusions and caveats: Fewer insertions characterized abundant cord blood beta clonotypes, whereas memory repertoires showed none. Findings came from cross-sectional statistics, without long-term follow-up of donors. Where out-of-frame alpha sequences were twin-shared, they showed excess low generation probability.

Unique molecular identifiers were present on the cDNA, which also gained a universal primer site by template switching. TCRdb redid the calling of the 5' RACE reads with MiXCR, one entry per CDR3 protein. Seen here are about 530,000 distinct CDR3 sequences, about a fifth observed once, and the top ten hold 0.45% to 0.5%. There are a few counts of this clonotype. Its antigen is not identified. There are 14 residues in the CDR3. Germline V lookup: CDR1 SEHNR, CDR2 FQNEAQ (reference sequence). Between the trimmed V and J ends, which lost 1 base and 3 bases, there was a span of 10 bases. The data were also submitted as part of a second study, on yellow fever vaccine responses in identical twins.

The source is a woman under 30 in good health. V usage is TRBV7-9 and J usage is TRBJ2-7; D is ambiguous. Input material: CD4+ T cells sorted from blood. Written as DNA, the CDR3 is TGTGCCAGCAGCTTAGGTCAGGAAAACTACGAGCAGTACTTC. Its protein is CASSLGQENYEQYF.